This TCR beta chain was identified during a study of T cell responses to AZD1222 COVID-19 vaccine. The data were produced by immunoSEQ multiplex PCR, yet TCRdb's version contains in-frame clones alone and is incomplete. The table shows about 150,000 clones, with about nine tenths occurring only once. Germline assignment: CDR1 SGHTA and CDR2 FQGTGA. The CDR3 sequence is 15 residues long. Trimming left V 1 base short and J 2 bases short, with 10 bases between. The V call is TRBV7-3, the J call TRBJ2-3; D might be TRBD2 (6 bases). The origin of this receptor is an adult who had recovered from COVID-19. The sample in question was peripheral blood, obtained after recovery from COVID-19. The CDR3 reads CASSLMAGLTDTQYF. DNA for the CDR3: TGTGCCAGCAGCTTAATGGCGGGACTCACAGATACGCAGTATTTT.